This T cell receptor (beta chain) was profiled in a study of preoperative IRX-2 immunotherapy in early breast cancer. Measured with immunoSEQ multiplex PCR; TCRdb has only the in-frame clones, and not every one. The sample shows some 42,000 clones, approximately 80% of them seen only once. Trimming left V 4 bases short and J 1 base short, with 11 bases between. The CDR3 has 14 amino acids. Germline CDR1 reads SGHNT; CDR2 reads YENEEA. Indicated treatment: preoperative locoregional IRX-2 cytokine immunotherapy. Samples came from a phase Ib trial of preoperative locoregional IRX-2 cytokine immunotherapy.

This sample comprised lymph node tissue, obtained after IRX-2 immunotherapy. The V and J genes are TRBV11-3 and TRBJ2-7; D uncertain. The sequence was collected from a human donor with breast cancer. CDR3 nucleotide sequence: TGTGCCAGCAGCTCCTGGGCAGATTCCTACGAGCAGTACTTC. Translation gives CASSSWADSYEQYF.